A single sample gave rise to the 27 T cell receptor beta chains below, sequenced in a study of T cells in localized non-small cell lung cancer. Data came from immunoSEQ multiplex PCR; TCRdb stores just in-frame clones and leaves some out. The sample has tens of thousands of clones, approximately 83% seen once. The sequencing here drew on PBMCs, taken before any cancer treatment. These TCRs come from a man aged 35-69 years with stage II lung adenocarcinoma.

The chain uses TRBV5-1 and TRBJ2-7; D call uncertain. Germline V gene data show CDR1 as SGHRS and CDR2 as YFSETQ. This CDR3 is built from 14 residues. V lost 5 bases to trimming and J lost 3 bases, with 15 bases between them. For the CDR3, the DNA is TGCGCCAGCAGTCTCCCGGACGGCCACTACGAGCAGTACTTC. It specifies CASSLPDGHYEQYF.

This clone has a handful of counts. The rearrangement uses TRBV6-6 and TRBJ1-5; D remains unclear. The V gene lost 9 bases and the J gene lost 4 bases, with 1 base spanning the gap. CDR1 and CDR2 from the germline V gene are MNHNY and SVGAGI (reference sequence). This CDR3 comprises 9 residues. The CDR3 spells CARNQPQHF. The CDR3 bases are TGTGCCAGAAATCAGCCCCAGCATTTT.

This chain links TRBV6-6 with TRBJ1-6, with TRBD1 identical over 7 bases. CDR1 is MNHNY, CDR2 SVGAGI, per germline (reference sequence). V shed 0 bases and J 14 bases; nucleotides not matched to a gene: 4. This CDR3 comprises 13 residues. The CDR3 protein is CASSYSTGSTLHF. CDR3 DNA sequence: TGTGCCAGCAGTTACTCGACAGGGAGCACCCTCCACTTT.

The chain links TRBV2 to TRBJ2-7, with D tentatively TRBD1 (6 bases). The CDR3 extends over 14 amino acids. V was trimmed by 6 bases and J by 1 base, leaving 13 bases between them. In germline, CDR1 is SNHLY, CDR2 FYNNEI. In DNA form, the CDR3 reads TGTGCCAGCAGGGGGGACATAAATTCCTACGAGCAGTACTTC. Translating gives CASRGDINSYEQYF. Filled out from reference TRBV2 and TRBJ2-7, the complete variable domain reads EPEVTQTPSHQVTQMGQEVILRCVPISNHLYFYWYRQILGQKVEFLVSFYNNEISEKSEIFDDQFSVERPDGSNFTLKIRSTKLEDSAMYFCASRGDINSYEQYFGPGTRLTVT.

CDR3 in amino acids: CASSPRVQETQYF. As DNA, the CDR3 is TGTGCCAGCTCACCAAGAGTCCAAGAGACCCAGTACTTC. The rearrangement links TRBV18 to TRBJ2-5; D remains unclear. The germline V gene encodes CDR1 KGHSH and CDR2 LQKENI. This CDR3 has 13 amino acids. Trimming took off 2 bases at V and 1 base at J, with 5 bases between the two ends.

The chain recombines TRBV10-2 with TRBJ2-3; D might be TRBD1 or TRBD2, each matching 5 bases. V lost 2 bases, J lost 5 bases, and 11 bases lay in between. Germline values: CDR1 WSHSY, CDR2 SAAADI. This CDR3 spans 14 amino acids. The CDR3 DNA reads as TGCGCCAGCAGTGAGACAGGCGGAGGAGATACGCAGTATTTT. This gives the protein CASSETGGGDTQYF.

The chain joins TRBV11-2 to TRBJ2-5; TRBD2 is a possible D gene (5 bases). With 4 bases removed from V and 1 base from J, the gap between germline ends came to 16 bases. The germline CDR1 and CDR2 sequences are SGHAT and FQNNGV. The CDR3 consists of 16 residues. CDR3 DNA sequence: TGTGCCAGCAGCTCGGAAACTAGTCGGGTCCAAGAGACCCAGTACTTC. It is translated as CASSSETSRVQETQYF.

V usage is TRBV12-5 and J usage is TRBJ2-1, with D tentatively TRBD2 (5 bases). Trimming removed 1 base from V and 0 bases from J, with 10 bases in between. Germline V gene lookup returns CDR1 LGHNT and CDR2 FRNRAP. This CDR3 spans 16 amino acids. CDR3 amino acids: CASGLGGSSSYNEQFF. As DNA, the CDR3 is TGTGCTAGTGGTTTGGGTGGGAGTAGCTCCTACAATGAGCAGTTCTTC.

This clone was detected once. The chain employs TRBV27 and TRBJ2-5, with TRBD2 matching 10 bases. Germline V gene data show CDR1 as MNHEY and CDR2 as SMNVEV (reference sequence). The CDR3 is 14 residues long. V gave up 2 bases and J gave up 3 bases; unmatched junction bases: 0. CDR3 region: CASSLSGREETQYF. DNA for the CDR3: TGTGCCAGCAGTTTAAGCGGGAGGGAAGAGACCCAGTACTTC.

The chain employs TRBV10-3 and TRBJ2-7; D is unclear. Trimming removed 3 bases at V and 3 bases at J, with 3 bases between. Germline V gene data show CDR1 as ENHRY and CDR2 as SYGVKD. This CDR3 contains 11 residues. The CDR3 is CAISDFYEQYF. In DNA, the CDR3 is TGTGCCATCAGTGATTTCTACGAGCAGTACTTC.

The gene calls are TRBV5-5 and TRBJ2-2, with D hard to call. The CDR3 loop spans 14 amino acids. The V and J ends lost 0 bases and 4 bases respectively, with 7 bases between them. CDR1 is SGHKS, CDR2 YYEKEE, per germline (reference sequence). The DNA for the CDR3 is TGTGCCAGCAGCTTGGTAGGGCGCACCGGGGAGCTGTTTTTT. It yields the protein CASSLVGRTGELFF.

This clone has more than one count but fewer than ten. The rearrangement uses TRBV19 and TRBJ2-1, with D perhaps matching TRBD2 (6 bases). Deletions cut 6 bases from V and 0 bases from J, with 15 bases between. Per the germline V gene, CDR1 is LNHDA and CDR2 is SQIVND (reference sequence). The length of the CDR3 is 16 residues. CDR3 DNA: TGTGCCAGTAGCCCAGCGGGTGGTAGCTCCTACAATGAGCAGTTCTTC. It translates to CASSPAGGSSYNEQFF.

The chain recombines TRBV6-5 with TRBJ1-2, with D possibly matching TRBD1 (6 bases). Trimming pared 0 bases from V and 7 bases from J, leaving 15 bases between. Germline loops: CDR1 MNHEY, CDR2 SVGAGI. This CDR3 has 15 amino acids. The CDR3 reads CASSYSRGGTAGYTF. The DNA for the CDR3 is TGTGCCAGCAGTTACTCTAGGGGGGGCACGGCTGGCTACACCTTC.

Note on this clone: Different DNA sequences within this sample yield the same CDR3. The genes are TRBV6-6 and TRBJ2-7; 7 positions match TRBD1. The CDR3 consists of 14 residues. Trimming cost V 6 bases and J 1 base; bases outside gene matches: 6. The germline gives CDR1 MNHNY, CDR2 SVGAGI (reference sequence). CDR3 amino acids: CASSRQGLSYEQYF. The CDR3 coding sequence is TGTGCCAGCAGCAGACAGGGTCTATCCTACGAGCAGTACTTC.

The table lists this clone with a few counts. The genes are TRBV18 and TRBJ2-7; D assignment may be TRBD1 or TRBD2 (6 bases each). Between the trimmed V and J ends, which lost 3 bases and 0 bases, there was a span of 18 bases. CDR1 and CDR2 (germline): KGHSH, LQKENI. The CDR3 spans 17 residues. In DNA form, the CDR3 reads TGTGCCAGCTCACCTCCACGGGGGCAGCCGAGCTCCTACGAGCAGTACTTC. This codes for CASSPPRGQPSSYEQYF.

The chain couples TRBV7-6 to TRBJ1-4; D might be TRBD1 (6 bases). Trimming stripped 1 base from V and 5 bases from J, with 11 bases between. The CDR3 spans 15 residues. From germline, CDR1 is SGHVS and CDR2 FNYEAQ. CDR3 DNA sequence: TGTGCCAGCAGCTTAGGGGGGCCGGGGAATGAAAAACTGTTTTTT. Protein sequence: CASSLGGPGNEKLFF.

V gene TRBV7-9 combines with J gene TRBJ2-1; D is undetermined. Germline lookup yields CDR1 SEHNR and CDR2 FQNEAQ (reference sequence). Trimming cost V 6 bases and J 1 base, with 7 bases left between them. This CDR3 is 13 amino acids long. CDR3 amino acids: CASSLTSYNEQFF. The CDR3 nucleotides read TGTGCCAGCAGTCTGACTTCCTACAATGAGCAGTTCTTC.

CDR3 protein: CSAWDSLNTEAFF. CDR3 DNA: TGCAGCGCCTGGGACAGTCTGAACACTGAAGCTTTCTTT. The chain uses TRBV29-1 and TRBJ1-1; 7 bases are shared with TRBD1. Looked up from germline, CDR1 is SQVTM and CDR2 is ANQGSEA. This CDR3 has 13 amino acids. V shed 7 bases and J 0 bases; nucleotides not matched to a gene: 5.

J is TRBJ1-1 and V is TRBV29-1; D is possibly TRBD1 (5 bases). The CDR3 length is 13 residues. Trimming removed 6 bases from V and 1 base from J, with 12 bases in between. Germline CDR1 is SQVTM and CDR2 is ANQGSEA. Written as DNA, the CDR3 is TGCAGCGTGGTAGGACAACCGAACACTGAAGCTTTCTTT. It encodes CSVVGQPNTEAFF. The whole variable domain, remainder taken from reference TRBV29-1 and TRBJ1-1, is SAVISQKPSRDICQRGTSLTIQCQVDSQVTMMFWYRQQPGQSLTLIATANQGSEATYESGFVIDKFPISRPNLTFSTLTVSNMSPEDSSIYLCSVVGQPNTEAFFGQGTRLTVV.

This chain uses TRBV7-2 with TRBJ1-2; D unresolved. The germline CDR1 and CDR2 sequences are SGHTA and FQGNSA. V lost 5 bases and J 8 bases, leaving 21 bases between the germline ends. This CDR3 has 15 amino acids. In DNA, the CDR3 is TGTGCCAGCAGCCCTCCGTCTATCAGGTCACAAGGCTACACCTTC. It yields the protein CASSPPSIRSQGYTF.

This clone was recorded once. This chain uses TRBV19 with TRBJ1-1; D is undetermined. V lost 6 bases and J lost 3, with 17 bases in between. The CDR3 is made up of 15 amino acids. Per germline, CDR1 LNHDA and CDR2 SQIVND (reference sequence). The CDR3 DNA follows: TGTGCCAGTAGGACCCGGGGATGGGGTTACACTGAAGCTTTCTTT. The encoded protein is CASRTRGWGYTEAFF.

The chain recombines TRBV19 with TRBJ2-3; 11 bases fit TRBD2. CDR3 size: 21 residues. The J segment lost 1 base and the V segment lost 7 bases, leaving 22 bases of the junction unmatched. Germline V gives CDR1 LNHDA, CDR2 SQIVND (reference sequence). The CDR3 loop is CASTPRGGGTAGLAGTDTQYF. The DNA for the CDR3 is TGTGCCAGTACCCCGAGAGGGGGAGGGACGGCGGGACTAGCGGGCACAGATACGCAGTATTTT. Full variable domain (missing parts from reference TRBV19 and TRBJ2-3): DGGITQSPKYLFRKEGQNVTLSCEQNLNHDAMYWYRQDPGQGLRLIYYSQIVNDFQKGDIAEGYSVSREKKESFPLTVTSAQKNPTAFYLCASTPRGGGTAGLAGTDTQYFGPGTRLTVL.

The rearrangement joins TRBV19 to TRBJ2-5; perhaps TRBD2 as D (6 bases). With 5 bases removed from V and 5 bases from J, the gap between germline ends came to 9 bases. CDR3 length: 12 residues. Per germline, CDR1 LNHDA and CDR2 SQIVND (reference sequence). The CDR3 bases are TGTGCCAGTAGTGCTAGCGATGAGACCCAGTACTTC. Its protein product is CASSASDETQYF.

The chain has TRBV7-8 and TRBJ2-7; D is undetermined. Germline V gene lookup returns CDR1 SGHVS and CDR2 FQNEAQ. V was clipped by 1 base and J by 4 bases, with 8 bases between them. This CDR3 spans 13 amino acids. The CDR3 nucleotides read TGTGCCAGCAGCTTAGGGGAACAGTACGAGCAGTACTTC. Translating it yields CASSLGEQYEQYF.

This clone was counted only a few times. This chain uses TRBV7-2 with TRBJ1-4, with unresolved D. V was clipped by 3 bases and J by 5 bases, with 7 bases between them. CDR3 length: 13 residues. The germline gives CDR1 SGHTA, CDR2 FQGNSA. The CDR3 sequence is CASSFSGNEKLFF. As DNA, the CDR3 is TGTGCCAGCAGCTTTTCCGGGAATGAAAAACTGTTTTTT.

The chain links TRBV28 to TRBJ2-7, with a tentative D call TRBD1 (5 bases). The CDR3 consists of 12 residues. V lost 3 bases and J 9 bases, leaving 12 bases between the germline ends. Germline V gene lookup returns CDR1 MDHEN and CDR2 SYDVKM. In DNA, the CDR3 is TGTGCCAGCAGTTTTAAGGGGTTAAGGCAGTACTTC. Translating gives CASSFKGLRQYF.

This chain connects TRBV4-1 to TRBJ1-2; weak D call: TRBD1 (5 bases). Germline lookup yields CDR1 MGHRA and CDR2 YSYEKL. The CDR3 is 14 residues long. V was cut by 1 base and J by 4 bases, with 10 bases left in between. The CDR3 is CASSQGGVSYGYTF. CDR3 bases: TGCGCCAGCAGCCAAGGAGGGGTTAGCTATGGCTACACCTTC.